The source of this T cell receptor (beta chain) is a study of OX40 agonist ivuxolimab in advanced cancers. Study-level background: The patients received ivuxolimab by intravenous route every 2 weeks at 0.01 to 10 mg/kg. The study, taken as a whole, reports: Expanded clones tended on average to be more numerous among CD8+ T cells than CD4+. In the expanded peripheral T cells, antigen specificity was never determined.

Blood sampling was done at baseline, cycle 4 day 1, and cycle 7 day 1. On this clone: What it recognizes is unknown.

Germline CDR1 reads SGHTS; CDR2 reads YDEGEE. The ends were cut back, 2 bases at V and 2 bases at J, with 10 bases in the middle. The CDR3 runs to 14 residues. The assay was immunoSEQ multiplex PCR, and TCRdb's table has in-frame clones only and misses some. The sample consists of roughly 60,000 clones, around 83% of them appearing once. Sequencing used CD4+ or CD8+ T cells sorted from blood, obtained in a trial of the OX40 agonist ivuxolimab. The J gene is TRBJ1-2, the V gene TRBV5-8, with D possibly TRBD1 on 5 matching bases. The clonotype comes from an adult with an advanced solid tumor such as melanoma, head and neck, liver or kidney cancer. CDR3 amino acids: CASSLWGENYGYTF. The CDR3 nucleotides are TGTGCCAGCAGCTTATGGGGGGAAAACTATGGCTACACCTTC.